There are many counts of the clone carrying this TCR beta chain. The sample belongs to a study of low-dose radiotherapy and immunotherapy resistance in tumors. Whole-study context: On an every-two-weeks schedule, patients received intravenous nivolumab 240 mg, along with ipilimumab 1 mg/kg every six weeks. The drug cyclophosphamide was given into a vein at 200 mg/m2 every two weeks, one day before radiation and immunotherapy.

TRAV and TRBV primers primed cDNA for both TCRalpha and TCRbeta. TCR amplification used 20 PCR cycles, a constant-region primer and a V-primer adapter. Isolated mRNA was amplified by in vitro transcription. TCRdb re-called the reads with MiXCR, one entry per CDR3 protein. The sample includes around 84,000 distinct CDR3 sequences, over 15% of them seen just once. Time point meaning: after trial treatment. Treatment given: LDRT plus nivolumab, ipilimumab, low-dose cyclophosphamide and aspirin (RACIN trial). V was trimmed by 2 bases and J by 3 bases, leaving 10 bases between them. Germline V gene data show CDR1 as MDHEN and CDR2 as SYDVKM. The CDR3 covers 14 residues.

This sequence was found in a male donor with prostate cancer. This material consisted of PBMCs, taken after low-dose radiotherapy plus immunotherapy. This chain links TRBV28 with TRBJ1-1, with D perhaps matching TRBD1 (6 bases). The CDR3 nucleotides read TGTGCCAGCAGTTTAAGGACAGTCCACACTGAAGCTTTCTTT. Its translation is CASSLRTVHTEAFF.